This TCR beta chain was recovered during a study of T cell responses to AZD1222 COVID-19 vaccine. CDR1 is SGHRS, CDR2 YFSETQ, per germline. The CDR3 is 14 amino acids. The V gene lost 6 bases and the J gene lost 10 bases, with 19 bases spanning the gap. The table came from immunoSEQ multiplex PCR; TCRdb's copy has only in-frame clones and leaves some out. Of approximately 150,000 clones detected, 93% appear once; the ten largest clones hold over 0.7%. The source material was peripheral blood, sampled on day 0 of AZD1222 vaccination. The chain couples TRBV5-1 to TRBJ1-4, with D possibly being TRBD1 (5 bases). The clonotype originates from an adult in good health. The CDR3 spells CASNPGDLKGKLFF. In DNA form, the CDR3 reads TGCGCCAGCAATCCCGGGGACCTTAAGGGAAAACTGTTTTTT.